What follows are 27 T cell receptor beta chains derived from one specimen sequenced in a study of CD8 T cells in Susac syndrome. RNA was extracted with the RNeasy kit, and a quantity of about 0.45 to 1 ug was reverse transcribed using random hexamers. Via MiXCR, TCRdb re-called the immunoSEQ multiplex PCR reads, giving one row per CDR3 protein. This sample has about 190,000 distinct CDR3 sequences, with roughly nine tenths found just once. Sequencing was done on a sample of CD4+ T cells from PBMCs. The receptors originated from a human donor with Susac syndrome.

The rearrangement links TRBV28 to TRBJ2-1; TRBD1 aligns across 7 bases. J gave up 4 bases and V 2 bases, and 8 bases lay outside the gene matches. The CDR3 runs to 16 residues. Germline V gene sequence: CDR1 MDHEN, CDR2 SYDVKM. CDR3 sequence reads: CASSLDSRDRYNEQFF. CDR3 in DNA: TGTGCCAGCAGTTTAGATTCCCGGGACAGATACAATGAGCAGTTCTTC.

The rearrangement joins TRBV25-1 to TRBJ2-1; 8 nucleotides align to TRBD2. This CDR3 comprises 14 residues. V lost 7 bases and J lost 6; bases outside the gene matches: 8. Germline CDR1 reads MGHDK; CDR2 reads SYGVNS. Written as DNA, the CDR3 is TGTGCCAGCATTGGGACTAGTAGTCCCAATGAGCAGTTCTTC. Translation: CASIGTSSPNEQFF. The full variable domain, completed using reference TRBV25-1 and TRBJ2-1, is EADIYQTPRYLVIGTGKKITLECSQTMGHDKMYWYQQDPGMELHLIHYSYGVNSTEKGDLSSESTVSRIRTEHFPLTLESARPSHTSQYLCASIGTSSPNEQFFGPGTRLTVL.

This clonotype occurred a few times. The rearrangement uses TRBV11-2 and TRBJ2-7; D is perhaps TRBD2 (6 bases). V lost 0 bases to trimming and J lost 2 bases, with 11 bases between them. The CDR3 consists of 15 residues. Germline V gene data show CDR1 as SGHAT and CDR2 as FQNNGV. The DNA for the CDR3 is TGTGCCAGCAGCTTAGATACCGGGACTGCCTACGAGCAGTACTTC. Translating gives CASSLDTGTAYEQYF.

In this sample, this clonotype turned up once. The J gene is TRBJ2-7, the V gene TRBV6-5; a possible D gene is TRBD2 (6 bases). In germline, CDR1 is MNHEY, CDR2 SVGAGI. The V end was cut by 5 bases, the J end by 7 bases, with 21 bases between. The CDR3 has 15 amino acids. CDR3 coding DNA: TGTGCCAGCAGTCGGGGGTCCTCTTTCTTTTGGGAGCAGTACTTC. Amino acids: CASSRGSSFFWEQYF.

The V gene is TRBV3-1, the J gene TRBJ2-3; unclear D gene. V was cut by 1 base and J by 6 bases, with 17 bases left in between. The CDR3 totals 16 residues. Germline-derived CDR1 and CDR2 are LGHDT and YNNKEL (reference sequence). The CDR3 DNA sequence: TGTGCCAGCAGCCAAGGTTTCGGGTTGACCGGGGATACGCAGTATTTT. Amino acid sequence: CASSQGFGLTGDTQYF.

The chain couples TRBV9 to TRBJ2-1, with TRBD1 identical over 8 bases. J was trimmed by 9 bases and V by 0 bases; bases with no gene match: 17. Germline V gene sequence: CDR1 SGDLS, CDR2 YYNGEE. This CDR3 is built from 18 residues. The chain's CDR3 is CASSVGTGSPTPFTEQFF. The CDR3 DNA follows: TGTGCCAGCAGCGTAGGGACAGGGTCTCCTACCCCCTTCACTGAGCAGTTCTTC.

This chain uses TRBV18 with TRBJ1-4; tentatively, D is TRBD1 (6 bases). The CDR3 sequence is 15 residues long. Trimming took off 0 bases at V and 7 bases at J, with 12 bases between the two ends. Germline V gene data show CDR1 as KGHSH and CDR2 as LQKENI. CDR3 sequence: CASSPPTGPGEKLFF. The CDR3, as DNA: TGTGCCAGCTCACCACCGACAGGCCCGGGTGAAAAACTGTTTTTT.

The chain uses TRBV12-3 or TRBV12-4 and TRBJ2-3; 8 nucleotides match TRBD2. The CDR3 is made up of 15 amino acids. Losses at the gene ends were 6 bases for V and 2 bases for J; bases not matched to a gene: 7. The CDR3 region is CASSPGGADTDTQYF. For the CDR3, the DNA is TGTGCCAGCAGCCCCGGGGGGGCGGACACAGATACGCAGTATTTT.

This clonotype has only one observation. The genes are TRBV2 and TRBJ1-3, with D unclear. Trimming pared 3 bases from V and 4 bases from J, leaving 10 bases between. Germline loops: CDR1 SNHLY, CDR2 FYNNEI. The CDR3 has 14 residues. In DNA, the CDR3 is TGTGCCAGCAGTGAGCAAGGGATCGGAAACACCATATATTTT. As protein: CASSEQGIGNTIYF.

In DNA form, the CDR3 reads TGTGCCAGCAGCGTAGGGACAGGGTACGGAAACACCATATATTTT. Its protein is CASSVGTGYGNTIYF. The rearrangement joins TRBV9 to TRBJ1-3; TRBD1 matches at 8 bases. The germline V gene has CDR1 SGDLS and CDR2 YYNGEE. This CDR3 is 15 amino acids long. V shed 0 bases and J 4 bases; nucleotides not matched to a gene: 3.

This chain's CDR3 is CSVETRLSDTQYF. CDR3 in DNA: TGCAGCGTTGAAACTAGACTTTCAGATACGCAGTATTTT. The chain uses TRBV29-1 and TRBJ2-3, with a weak D call TRBD2 (5 bases). With 2 bases removed from V and 4 bases from J, the gap between germline ends came to 10 bases. Germline V gene sequence: CDR1 SQVTM, CDR2 ANQGSEA. The CDR3 totals 13 residues.

The V and J genes are TRBV10-3 and TRBJ2-7; no definite D call. With 8 bases removed from V and 2 bases from J, the gap between germline ends came to 10 bases. The CDR3 consists of 12 residues. The germline V gene has CDR1 ENHRY and CDR2 SYGVKD. This CDR3 is CAIGLRTYEQYF. The CDR3 DNA is TGTGCCATCGGCCTCAGAACCTACGAGCAGTACTTC.

This clonotype was detected a few times. The rearrangement uses TRBV5-5 and TRBJ2-7, with 11 bases identical to TRBD1. The CDR3 contains 16 residues. Germline assignment: CDR1 SGHKS and CDR2 YYEKEE (reference sequence). V trimming: 2 bases; J trimming: 2 bases; junction bases outside the gene matches: 6. In DNA, the CDR3 is TGTGCCAGCAGCTTAACGCCGGGACAGGGGGCCTACGAGCAGTACTTC. Its translation is CASSLTPGQGAYEQYF.

This chain links TRBV15 with TRBJ2-5, with D possibly TRBD1 on 5 matching bases. Trimming cost V 2 bases and J 5 bases, with 15 bases left between them. The CDR3 is 15 residues long. CDR1 and CDR2 (germline): LNHNV, YYDKDF (reference sequence). The chain's CDR3 is CATSRTDKGLETQYF. CDR3 nucleotides: TGTGCCACCAGCAGAACGGACAAGGGTTTGGAGACCCAGTACTTC.

This clonotype was observed once. The CDR3 DNA reads as TGCGCCAGCAGCCAGGGACAGGGGGTTAATGAAAAACTGTTTTTT. Amino acid sequence: CASSQGQGVNEKLFF. This rearrangement joins TRBV5-1 to TRBJ1-4; 11 bases fit TRBD1. V was pared by 4 bases and J by 4 bases, with 3 bases of the junction left unmatched. The CDR3 totals 15 residues. Germline V gives CDR1 SGHRS, CDR2 YFSETQ.

This chain uses TRBV28 with TRBJ2-7; possible D gene TRBD1, 5 bases. This CDR3 has 13 residues. CDR1 MDHEN and CDR2 SYDVKM come from the germline V gene. V dropped 4 bases and J dropped 6 bases, with 13 bases sitting between them. CDR3 region: CASSSGQNSEQYF. DNA of the CDR3: TGTGCCAGCAGTTCTGGACAAAATTCCGAGCAGTACTTC.

The rearrangement joins TRBV9 to TRBJ2-4; 7 positions agree with TRBD2. V was clipped by 3 bases and J by 8 bases; unmatched bases: 11. The germline V gene has CDR1 SGDLS and CDR2 YYNGEE. CDR3 length: 15 residues. The CDR3 region is CASSARWGGWDIQYF. The CDR3 bases are TGTGCCAGCAGCGCTAGGTGGGGGGGGTGGGACATTCAGTACTTC.

This chain joins TRBV6-5 and TRBJ1-3, with D perhaps TRBD1 (6 bases). CDR1 MNHEY and CDR2 SVGAGI come from the germline V gene. The CDR3 covers 18 residues. Trimming removed 2 bases from V and 0 bases from J, with 17 bases in between. The CDR3 coding sequence is TGTGCCAGCAGTTACGGGACATGGGGCAGCTTCTCTGGAAACACCATATATTTT. Translation gives CASSYGTWGSFSGNTIYF.

This rearrangement joins TRBV5-4 to TRBJ1-2; TRBD1 agrees at 11 bases. The CDR3 is 17 amino acids. Germline V gene lookup returns CDR1 SGHNT and CDR2 YYREEE (reference sequence). Trimming took 2 bases from V and 2 from J; bases not matched to a gene: 8. In DNA, the CDR3 is TGTGCCAGCAGCTTTCCCGGACAGGGGGCGAGGAACTATGGCTACACCTTC. Translation: CASSFPGQGARNYGYTF.

This clonotype was counted a single time. The V call is TRBV19, the J call TRBJ2-7; TRBD1 agrees at 7 bases. V was clipped by 6 bases and J by 3 bases; unmatched bases: 8. Germline V CDR1 and CDR2: LNHDA, SQIVND (reference sequence). CDR3 length equals 14 residues. The CDR3 loop is CASSPGQKRYEQYF. CDR3 sequence (DNA): TGTGCCAGTAGCCCGGGACAGAAACGCTACGAGCAGTACTTC.

The chain has TRBV24-1 and TRBJ1-2; D perhaps matches TRBD1 (5 bases). Germline-derived CDR1 and CDR2 are KGHDR and SFDVKD. Trimming left V 3 bases short and J 2 bases short, with 9 bases between. This CDR3 contains 14 residues. The CDR3 here is CATSDPDRNYGYTF. The CDR3 nucleotides read TGTGCCACCAGTGATCCAGACAGAAACTATGGCTACACCTTC.

The V call is TRBV19, the J call TRBJ1-1; no clear D gene. Germline lookup yields CDR1 LNHDA and CDR2 SQIVND (reference sequence). Trimming cost V 5 bases and J 5 bases, with 12 bases left between them. The CDR3 is made up of 13 amino acids. The CDR3 region is CASSVDGPTEAFF. The CDR3 DNA reads TGTGCCAGTAGTGTGGACGGTCCAACTGAAGCTTTCTTT. Full variable domain (remainder filled in from reference TRBV19 and TRBJ1-1): DGGITQSPKYLFRKEGQNVTLSCEQNLNHDAMYWYRQDPGQGLRLIYYSQIVNDFQKGDIAEGYSVSREKKESFPLTVTSAQKNPTAFYLCASSVDGPTEAFFGQGTRLTVV.

V is TRBV7-9 and J is TRBJ2-5; 9 nucleotides line up with TRBD1. The CDR3 extends over 12 amino acids. V lost 10 bases to trimming and J lost 5 bases; unmatched junction nucleotides: 5. Germline V gene sequence: CDR1 SEHNR, CDR2 FQNEAQ (reference sequence). Written as DNA, the CDR3 is TGTGCCAACCAGGGACAGGGTGAGACCCAGTACTTC. It specifies CANQGQGETQYF.

The chain links TRBV30 to TRBJ2-1, with TRBD2 identical over 16 bases. V was pared by 3 bases and J by 1 base, with 3 bases of the junction left unmatched. The germline gives CDR1 GTSNPN, CDR2 SVGIG (reference sequence). The CDR3 extends over 17 amino acids. The CDR3 region is CAWRGLAGGLSYNEQFF. In DNA, the CDR3 is TGTGCCTGGAGGGGACTAGCGGGGGGGCTGTCCTACAATGAGCAGTTCTTC.

J is TRBJ1-5 and V is TRBV30; 7 bases are shared with TRBD1. V trimming: 0 bases; J trimming: 0 bases; junction bases outside the gene matches: 14. CDR3 length: 19 residues. Germline V CDR1 and CDR2: GTSNPN, SVGIG (reference sequence). Here the CDR3 DNA reads TGTGCCTGGAGTGTAGGATCGGGACAGAGGTTAATTAGCAATCAGCCCCAGCATTTT. Encoded protein: CAWSVGSGQRLISNQPQHF.

The V gene is TRBV9, the J gene TRBJ2-3; D is possibly TRBD1 (5 bases). The CDR3 has 14 amino acids. Between the trimmed V and J ends, which lost 0 bases and 5 bases, there was a span of 10 bases. Germline V gene data show CDR1 as SGDLS and CDR2 as YYNGEE. CDR3 residues: CASSVGQGGDTQYF. In nucleotides, the CDR3 is TGTGCCAGCAGCGTAGGGCAGGGCGGAGATACGCAGTATTTT.

The chain combines TRBV4-2 with TRBJ2-3; TRBD2 agrees at 8 bases. Germline-derived CDR1 and CDR2 are LGHNA and YNFKEQ. The junction had 6 bases not matched to a gene; V was cut back by 3 bases and J by 1 base. The CDR3 contains 16 residues. The CDR3, as DNA: TGTGCCAGCAGCCATTCTAAAGCGGGGGGCACAGATACGCAGTATTTT. Amino acids: CASSHSKAGGTDTQYF.